A selection of T cell receptor beta chains follows, all from one sample in a study of T cell responses to AZD1222 COVID-19 vaccine. Produced via immunoSEQ multiplex PCR; TCRdb's table is partial and in-frame only. The repertoire has about 88,000 clones, roughly 89% of them found once; the top ten carry roughly 5.1%. The input for sequencing was peripheral blood, taken 28 days after the second AZD1222 dose. These receptors were collected from an adult who received the AZD1222 COVID-19 vaccine. CDR3s include the opening cysteine and the closing phenylalanine or tryptophan. D genes are given only for firm matches. Size is omitted from some rows. Given values are once, few, many or a class for expanded clones.

j_gene | v_gene | abundance | d_gene | CDR3aa | CDR3nt
TRBJ1-6 | TRBV5-1 | . | TRBD1 | CASSDPTTGGGSPLHF | TGCGCCAGCAGCGATCCAACAACAGGGGGCGGTTCACCCCTCCACTTT
TRBJ2-1 | TRBV3-1/TRBV3-2 | . | TRBD2 | CASSQAWTSNEQFF | TGTGCCAGCAGCCAAGCATGGACTAGCAATGAGCAGTTCTTC
TRBJ1-2 | TRBV6-5 | . | . | CASSYAGSYYGYTF | TGTGCCAGCAGTTACGCCGGGAGTTACTATGGCTACACCTTC
TRBJ1-5 | TRBV6-5 | . | TRBD1 | CASTATGNNQPQHF | TGTGCCAGCACCGCGACAGGGAACAATCAGCCCCAGCATTTT
TRBJ1-2 | TRBV7-8 | . | TRBD1 | CASSLGQQGNNYGYTF | TGTGCCAGCAGCTTAGGGCAACAGGGGAATAACTATGGCTACACCTTC
TRBJ2-2 | TRBV7-3 | . | TRBD1 | CASSSDRGRTGELFF | TGTGCCAGCAGCTCCGACAGGGGGAGGACCGGGGAGCTGTTTTTT
TRBJ2-2 | TRBV24-1 | . | TRBD1 | CATRQGVTGELFF | TGTGCCACCCGGCAGGGGGTTACCGGGGAGCTGTTTTTT
TRBJ2-3 | TRBV5-8 | few | . | CASRSVGDTQYF | TGTGCCAGCAGATCAGTGGGTGATACGCAGTATTTT
TRBJ1-2 | TRBV5-1 | . | TRBD1 | CASSETGTEANYGYTF | TGCGCCAGCAGCGAAACCGGGACAGAAGCTAACTATGGCTACACCTTC
TRBJ1-3 | TRBV11-2 | . | . | CASSLVGNTIYF | TGTGCCAGCAGCTTGGTTGGAAACACCATATATTTT